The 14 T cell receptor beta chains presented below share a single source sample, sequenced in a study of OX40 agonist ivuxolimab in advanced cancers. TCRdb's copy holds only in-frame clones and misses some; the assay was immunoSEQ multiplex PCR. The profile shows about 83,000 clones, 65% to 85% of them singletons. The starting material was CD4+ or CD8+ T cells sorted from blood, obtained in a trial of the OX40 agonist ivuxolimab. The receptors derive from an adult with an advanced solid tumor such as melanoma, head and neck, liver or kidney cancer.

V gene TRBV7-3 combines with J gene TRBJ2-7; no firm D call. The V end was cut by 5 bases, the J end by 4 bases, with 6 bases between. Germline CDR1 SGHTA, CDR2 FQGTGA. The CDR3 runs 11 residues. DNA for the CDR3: TGTGCCAGCAGCGCCTCTTACGAGCAGTACTTC. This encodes CASSASYEQYF.

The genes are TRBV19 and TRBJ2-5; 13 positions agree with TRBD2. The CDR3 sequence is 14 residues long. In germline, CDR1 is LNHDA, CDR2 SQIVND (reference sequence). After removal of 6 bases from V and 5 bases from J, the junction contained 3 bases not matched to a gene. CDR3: CASSQTSGGETQYF. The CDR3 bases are TGTGCCAGTAGCCAGACTAGCGGGGGGGAGACCCAGTACTTC.

The CDR3 nucleotides read TGTGCCAGCAGTTACTGGGGGCGCACCGGGGAGCTGTTTTTT. Protein: CASSYWGRTGELFF. The chain recombines TRBV6-6 with TRBJ2-2; a possible D gene is TRBD1 (6 bases). The length of the CDR3 is 14 residues. Trimming removed 1 base from V and 4 bases from J, with 7 bases in between. Germline V gene data show CDR1 as MNHNY and CDR2 as SVGAGI (reference sequence).

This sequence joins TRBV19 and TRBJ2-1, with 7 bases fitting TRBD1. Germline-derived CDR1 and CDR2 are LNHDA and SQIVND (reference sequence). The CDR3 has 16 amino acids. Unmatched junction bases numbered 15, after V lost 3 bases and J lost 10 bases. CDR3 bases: TGTGCCAGTAGTATTCAGGGAAGGGGGCTTAATGGGGAGCAGTTCTTC. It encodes CASSIQGRGLNGEQFF.

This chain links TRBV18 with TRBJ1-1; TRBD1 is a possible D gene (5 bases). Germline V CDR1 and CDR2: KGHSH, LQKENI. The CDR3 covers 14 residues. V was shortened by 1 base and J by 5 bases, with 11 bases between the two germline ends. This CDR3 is CASSPLEGATEAFF. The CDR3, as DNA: TGTGCCAGCTCACCACTTGAAGGGGCGACTGAAGCTTTCTTT. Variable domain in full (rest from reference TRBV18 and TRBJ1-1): NAGVMQNPRHLVRRRGQEARLRCSPMKGHSHVYWYRQLPEEGLKFMVYLQKENIIDESGMPKERFSAEFPKEGPSILRIQQVVRGDSAAYFCASSPLEGATEAFFGQGTRLTVV.

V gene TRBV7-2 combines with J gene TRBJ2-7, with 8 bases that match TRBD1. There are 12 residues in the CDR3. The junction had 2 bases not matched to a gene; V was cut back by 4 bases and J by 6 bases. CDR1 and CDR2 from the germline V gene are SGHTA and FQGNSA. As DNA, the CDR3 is TGTGCCAGCAGCTCTGACAGGGGCGAGCAGTACTTC. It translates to CASSSDRGEQYF.

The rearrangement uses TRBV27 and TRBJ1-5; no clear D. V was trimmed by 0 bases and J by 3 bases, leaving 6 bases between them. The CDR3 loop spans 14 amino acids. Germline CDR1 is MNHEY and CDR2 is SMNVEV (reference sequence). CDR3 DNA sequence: TGTGCCAGCAGTTTATCGGGCGACAATCAGCCCCAGCATTTT. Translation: CASSLSGDNQPQHF.

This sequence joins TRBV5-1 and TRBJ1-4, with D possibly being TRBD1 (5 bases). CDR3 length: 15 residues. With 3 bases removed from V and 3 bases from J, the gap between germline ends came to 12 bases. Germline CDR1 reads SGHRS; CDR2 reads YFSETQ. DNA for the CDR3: TGCGCCAGCAGCTCGACAGCTACGTCTAATGAAAAACTGTTTTTT. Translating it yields CASSSTATSNEKLFF.

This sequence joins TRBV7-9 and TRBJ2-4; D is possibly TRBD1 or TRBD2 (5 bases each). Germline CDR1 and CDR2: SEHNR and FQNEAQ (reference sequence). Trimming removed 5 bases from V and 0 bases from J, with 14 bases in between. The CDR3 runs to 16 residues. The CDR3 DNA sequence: TGTGCCAGCAGCCCGAGAGGGGACCTAGCCAAAAACATTCAGTACTTC. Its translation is CASSPRGDLAKNIQYF.

The CDR3 here is CASSSPRDYTEAFF. CDR3 DNA: TGTGCCAGCAGCTCCCCCCGAGATTACACTGAAGCTTTCTTT. The chain has TRBV6-7 and TRBJ1-1; D gene uncertain. TRBV6-7 carries the ORF label, with uncertain function. The CDR3 sequence is 14 residues long. Trimming left V 6 bases short and J 3 bases short, with 14 bases between.

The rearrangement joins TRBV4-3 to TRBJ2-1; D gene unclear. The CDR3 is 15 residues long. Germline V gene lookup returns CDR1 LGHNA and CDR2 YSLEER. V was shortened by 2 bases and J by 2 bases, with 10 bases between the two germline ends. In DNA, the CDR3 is TGCGCCAGCAGCCAACTTGTTAGCCCCTACAATGAGCAGTTCTTC. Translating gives CASSQLVSPYNEQFF.

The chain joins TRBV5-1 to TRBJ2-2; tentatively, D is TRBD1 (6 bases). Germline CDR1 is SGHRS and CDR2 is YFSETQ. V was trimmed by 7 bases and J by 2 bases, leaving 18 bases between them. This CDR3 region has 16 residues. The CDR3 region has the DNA TGCGCCAGCTCCTTGGCCCGGACAGTCAACACCGGGGAGCTGTTTTTT. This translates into CASSLARTVNTGELFF.

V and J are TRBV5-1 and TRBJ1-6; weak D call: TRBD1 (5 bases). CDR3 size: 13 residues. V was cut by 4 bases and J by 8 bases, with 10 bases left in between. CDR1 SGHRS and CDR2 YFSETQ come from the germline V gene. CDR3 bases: TGCGCCAGCAGCAACCAGGGAGATTCACCCCTCCACTTT. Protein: CASSNQGDSPLHF.

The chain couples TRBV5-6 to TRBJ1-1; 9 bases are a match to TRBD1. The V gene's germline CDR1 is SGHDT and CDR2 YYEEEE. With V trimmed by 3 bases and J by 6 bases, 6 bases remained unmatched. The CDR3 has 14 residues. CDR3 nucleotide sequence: TGTGCCAGCAGCTGGGGACAGGGTGATCCTGAAGCTTTCTTT. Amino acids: CASSWGQGDPEAFF.